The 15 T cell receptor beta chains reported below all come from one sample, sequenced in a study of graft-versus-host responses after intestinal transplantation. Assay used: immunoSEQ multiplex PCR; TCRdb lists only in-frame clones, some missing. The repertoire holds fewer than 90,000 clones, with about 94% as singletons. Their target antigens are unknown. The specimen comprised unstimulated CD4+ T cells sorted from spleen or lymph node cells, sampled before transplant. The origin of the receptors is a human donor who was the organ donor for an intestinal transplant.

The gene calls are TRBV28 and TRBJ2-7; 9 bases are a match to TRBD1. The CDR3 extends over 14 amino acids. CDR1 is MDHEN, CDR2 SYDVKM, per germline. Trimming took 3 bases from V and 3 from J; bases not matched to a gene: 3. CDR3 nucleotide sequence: TGTGCCAGCAGTTTCGTGGGACAGGGCTACGAGCAGTACTTC. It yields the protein CASSFVGQGYEQYF.

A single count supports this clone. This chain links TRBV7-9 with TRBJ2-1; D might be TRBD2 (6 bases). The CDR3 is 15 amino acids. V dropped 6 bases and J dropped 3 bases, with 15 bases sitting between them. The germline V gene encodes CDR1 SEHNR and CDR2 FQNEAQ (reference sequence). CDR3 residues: CASRGGDQNYNEQFF. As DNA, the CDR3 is TGTGCCAGCAGAGGAGGGGACCAGAACTACAATGAGCAGTTCTTC.

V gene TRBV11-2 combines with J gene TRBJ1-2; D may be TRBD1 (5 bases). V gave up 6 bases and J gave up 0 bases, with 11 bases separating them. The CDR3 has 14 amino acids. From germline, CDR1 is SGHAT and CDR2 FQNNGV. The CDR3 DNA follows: TGTGCCAGCAGTCCACCGGGACCTAACTATGGCTACACCTTC. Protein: CASSPPGPNYGYTF.

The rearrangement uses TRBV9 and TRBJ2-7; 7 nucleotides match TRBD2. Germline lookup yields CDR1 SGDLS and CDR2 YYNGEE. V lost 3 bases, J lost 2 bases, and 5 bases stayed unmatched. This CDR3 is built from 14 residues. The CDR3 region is CASSARDYTYEQYF. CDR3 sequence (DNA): TGTGCCAGCAGCGCCCGGGACTACACCTACGAGCAGTACTTC.

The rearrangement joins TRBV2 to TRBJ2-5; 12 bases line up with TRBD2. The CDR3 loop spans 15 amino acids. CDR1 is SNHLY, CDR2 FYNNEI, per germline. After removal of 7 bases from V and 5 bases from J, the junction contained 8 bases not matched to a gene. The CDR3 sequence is CASTSGGALGETQYF. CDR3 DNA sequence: TGTGCCAGCACTAGCGGGGGGGCTCTAGGGGAGACCCAGTACTTC.

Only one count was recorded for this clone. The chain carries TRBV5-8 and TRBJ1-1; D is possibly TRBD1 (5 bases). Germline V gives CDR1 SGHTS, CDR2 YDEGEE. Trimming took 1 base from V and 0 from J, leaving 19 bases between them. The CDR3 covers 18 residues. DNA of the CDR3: TGTGCCAGCAGCTTGTTGGAGGGCGGGGCGGCCATGAACACTGAAGCTTTCTTT. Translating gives CASSLLEGGAAMNTEAFF.

The CDR3 nucleotides are TGTGCCAGCTGGGTCTACAATGAGCAGTTCTTC. Protein: CASWVYNEQFF. This chain connects TRBV6-1 to TRBJ2-1, with D unresolved. Trimming pared 8 bases from V and 3 bases from J, leaving 5 bases between. The CDR3 sequence is 11 residues long. Looked up from germline, CDR1 is MNHNS and CDR2 is SASEGT.

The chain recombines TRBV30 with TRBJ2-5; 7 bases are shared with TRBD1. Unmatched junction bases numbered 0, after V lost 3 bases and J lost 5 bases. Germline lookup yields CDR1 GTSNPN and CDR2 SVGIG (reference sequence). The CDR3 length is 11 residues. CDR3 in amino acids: CAWRTGETQYF. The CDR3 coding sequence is TGTGCCTGGAGGACAGGGGAGACCCAGTACTTC.

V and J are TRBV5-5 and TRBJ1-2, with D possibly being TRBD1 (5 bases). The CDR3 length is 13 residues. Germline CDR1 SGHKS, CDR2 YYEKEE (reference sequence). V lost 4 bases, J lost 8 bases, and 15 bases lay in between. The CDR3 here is CASSERGSLGYTF. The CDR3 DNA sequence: TGTGCCAGCAGCGAAAGGGGAAGTCTGGGCTACACCTTC.

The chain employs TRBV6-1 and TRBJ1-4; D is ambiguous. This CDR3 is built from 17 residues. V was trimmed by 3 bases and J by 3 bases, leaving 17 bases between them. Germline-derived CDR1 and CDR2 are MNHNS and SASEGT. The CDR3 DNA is TGTGCCAGCAGTGATCCCCGATACTCTCGACCTAATGAAAAACTGTTTTTT. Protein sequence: CASSDPRYSRPNEKLFF.

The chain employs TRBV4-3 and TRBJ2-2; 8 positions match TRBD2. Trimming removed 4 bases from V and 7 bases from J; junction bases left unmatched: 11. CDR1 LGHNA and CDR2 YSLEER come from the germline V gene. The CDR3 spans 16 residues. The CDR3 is CASSRSRGAKGGELFF. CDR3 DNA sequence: TGCGCCAGCAGCCGCTCGCGGGGGGCTAAGGGCGGGGAGCTGTTTTTT.

The DNA of the CDR3 is TGTGCCAGCAGCTTAGGCCGACAGGGGGGGTCCGGGGAGCTGTTTTTT. Amino acid sequence: CASSLGRQGGSGELFF. V and J are TRBV11-2 and TRBJ2-2; TRBD1 matches at 9 bases. Per the germline V gene, CDR1 is SGHAT and CDR2 is FQNNGV. Trimming cost V 1 base and J 6 bases; bases outside gene matches: 6. The CDR3 spans 16 residues.

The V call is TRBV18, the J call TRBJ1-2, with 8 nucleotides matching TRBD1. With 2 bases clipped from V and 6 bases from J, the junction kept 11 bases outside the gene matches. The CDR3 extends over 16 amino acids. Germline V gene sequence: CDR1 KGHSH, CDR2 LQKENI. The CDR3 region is CASSPLDRVISDGYTF. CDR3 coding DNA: TGTGCCAGCTCACCATTGGACAGGGTGATCTCGGATGGCTACACCTTC.

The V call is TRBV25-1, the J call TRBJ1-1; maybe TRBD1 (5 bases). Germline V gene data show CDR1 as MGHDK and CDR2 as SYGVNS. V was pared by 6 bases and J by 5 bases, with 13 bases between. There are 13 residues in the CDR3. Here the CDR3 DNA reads TGTGCCAGCAGCTTGGTTGGGGGAACTGAAGCTTTCTTT. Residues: CASSLVGGTEAFF.

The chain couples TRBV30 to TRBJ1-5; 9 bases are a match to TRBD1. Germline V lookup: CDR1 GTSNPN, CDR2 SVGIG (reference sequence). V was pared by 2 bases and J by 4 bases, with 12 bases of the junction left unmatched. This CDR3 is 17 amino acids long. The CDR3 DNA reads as TGTGCCTGGAGTTACCGGACAGGGGATCGACATAATCAGCCCCAGCATTTT. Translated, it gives CAWSYRTGDRHNQPQHF.